One sample yielded the 27 T cell receptor beta chains listed below, sequenced in a study of identical twins. In TCRdb, the 5' RACE reads were re-called with MiXCR into one record per CDR3 protein. This table holds some 1,700,000 distinct CDR3 sequences, about 30% found once. The sample was cord blood. Receptors were obtained from a newborn girl in good health.

The chain recombines TRBV3-1 with TRBJ2-7; D unresolved. Germline loops: CDR1 LGHDT, CDR2 YNNKEL (reference sequence). CDR3 size: 14 residues. The V and J ends lost 4 bases and 0 bases respectively, with 10 bases between them. The CDR3 DNA reads as TGTGCCAGCAGCCTCATACCTATCTCCTACGAGCAGTACTTC. Amino acid sequence: CASSLIPISYEQYF.

J is TRBJ2-3 and V is TRBV19; 10 bases are shared with TRBD2. The CDR3 covers 14 residues. Looked up from germline, CDR1 is LNHDA and CDR2 is SQIVND (reference sequence). In nucleotides, the CDR3 is TGTGTCACTCGCCCTAGCGGGAGATCAGATACGCAGTATTTT. As protein: CVTRPSGRSDTQYF.

The chain employs TRBV5-5 and TRBJ1-1; the match to TRBD1 covers 7 bases. The CDR3 has 15 residues. The V gene's germline CDR1 is SGHKS and CDR2 YYEKEE (reference sequence). V was pared by 4 bases and J by 5 bases, with 11 bases of the junction left unmatched. The CDR3 protein is CASSRGRQGWTEAFF. Here the CDR3 DNA reads TGTGCCAGCAGCCGCGGCCGACAGGGATGGACTGAAGCTTTCTTT. The full variable domain, rest sourced from reference TRBV5-5 and TRBJ1-1, is DAGVTQSPTHLIKTRGQQVTLRCSPISGHKSVSWYQQVLGQGPQFIFQYYEKEERGRGNFPDRFSARQFPNYSSELNVNALLLGDSALYLCASSRGRQGWTEAFFGQGTRLTVV.

The V gene is TRBV29-1, the J gene TRBJ2-5, with 9 bases fitting TRBD2. The ends lost 5 bases at V and 11 bases at J; junction bases unmatched: 12. Germline CDR1 reads SQVTM; CDR2 reads ANQGSEA. CDR3 length: 13 amino acids. The CDR3 protein is CSVSGGPSNEQYF. The CDR3 nucleotides are TGCAGCGTTAGCGGGGGGCCCTCCAATGAGCAGTACTTC.

The chain employs TRBV20-1 and TRBJ2-7, with 9 bases aligning to TRBD2. V trimming: 7 bases; J trimming: 3 bases; junction bases outside the gene matches: 7. Per germline, CDR1 DFQATT and CDR2 SNEGSKA (reference sequence). This CDR3 is built from 13 residues. CDR3 loop: CSVLLAGVYEQYF. CDR3 nucleotide sequence: TGCAGTGTCTTATTAGCGGGAGTCTACGAGCAGTACTTC.

V and J are TRBV6-5 and TRBJ2-7; D gene uncertain. V was cut by 1 base and J by 3 bases, with 10 bases left in between. The CDR3 is 14 residues long. Germline V lookup: CDR1 MNHEY, CDR2 SVGAGI. CDR3 loop: CASSYLARNYEQYF. The CDR3 nucleotides read TGTGCCAGCAGTTACTTGGCCCGGAACTACGAGCAGTACTTC.

This clonotype was detected a few times. V and J are TRBV12-3 or TRBV12-4 and TRBJ1-2; D may be TRBD1 (6 bases). V was cut by 2 bases and J by 4 bases, with 14 bases left in between. The CDR3 has 15 residues. CDR3 sequence reads: CASSLSRTAFYGYTF. The DNA for the CDR3 is TGTGCCAGCAGTTTAAGCCGGACAGCTTTCTATGGCTACACCTTC.

The rearrangement uses TRBV27 and TRBJ2-2; D unclear. In germline, CDR1 is MNHEY, CDR2 SMNVEV (reference sequence). This CDR3 contains 13 residues. Trimming left V 10 bases short and J 6 bases short, with 15 bases between. The CDR3 nucleotides read TGTGCCACCCGAGCTAGTTGGGCCGGGGAGCTGTTTTTT. Amino acid sequence: CATRASWAGELFF.

The chain combines TRBV6-1 with TRBJ2-1, with 7 bases aligning to TRBD2. J was trimmed by 7 bases and V by 6 bases; bases with no gene match: 3. Germline V CDR1 and CDR2: MNHNS, SASEGT. The CDR3 spans 12 residues. The CDR3 reads CASRARGNEQFF. CDR3 sequence (DNA): TGTGCCAGCAGAGCGCGGGGGAATGAGCAGTTCTTC.

This chain joins TRBV21-1 and TRBJ2-4; no DNA check was done on the table's D call, TRBD2. TRBV21-1 is a recognized pseudogene. This CDR3 has 20 residues. The CDR3 reads CASSKPGLAGVGGAENIQYF. CDR3 bases: TGTGCCAGCAGCAAGCCGGGACTAGCGGGAGTTGGCGGGGCCGAAAACATTCAGTACTTC.

This clonotype has more than one count but fewer than ten. The chain has TRBV5-6 and TRBJ2-7; D is uncertain. Germline V gene sequence: CDR1 SGHDT, CDR2 YYEEEE. CDR3 length: 14 amino acids. V was trimmed by 1 base and J by 1 base, leaving 9 bases between them. The CDR3 nucleotides read TGTGCCAGCAGCTTGTTGTGGGCGTCCTACGAGCAGTACTTC. Protein product: CASSLLWASYEQYF. The full variable domain, in which reference TRBV5-6 and TRBJ2-7 provide the parts outside the CDR3, is DAGVTQSPTHLIKTRGQQVTLRCSPKSGHDTVSWYQQALGQGPQFIFQYYEEEERQRGNFPDRFSGHQFPNYSSELNVNALLLGDSALYLCASSLLWASYEQYFGPGTRLTVT.

The chain couples TRBV4-1 to TRBJ2-1, with D possibly TRBD2 on 5 matching bases. V lost 1 base and J lost 0, with 16 bases in between. In germline, CDR1 is MGHRA, CDR2 YSYEKL. The CDR3 is 18 amino acids. For the CDR3, the DNA is TGCGCCAGCAGCCAAGCCTCGATTAGCGTCAGCTCCTACAATGAGCAGTTCTTC. It encodes CASSQASISVSSYNEQFF.

This clonotype was detected only a few times. The chain joins TRBV27 to TRBJ2-7, with D maybe TRBD1 (6 bases). Looked up from germline, CDR1 is MNHEY and CDR2 is SMNVEV (reference sequence). CDR3 length: 14 amino acids. Trimming left V 5 bases short and J 3 bases short, with 14 bases between. Here the CDR3 DNA reads TGTGCCAGCAGTCCCGGGACAAAAAACTACGAGCAGTACTTC. This sequence encodes CASSPGTKNYEQYF.

This rearrangement joins TRBV28 to TRBJ2-1, with D perhaps TRBD2 (6 bases). Germline CDR1 and CDR2: MDHEN and SYDVKM. Trimming took off 4 bases at V and 3 bases at J, with 10 bases between the two ends. This CDR3 region has 14 residues. CDR3 DNA: TGTGCCAGCAGTTCGGGACTCATCTACAATGAGCAGTTCTTC. This translates into CASSSGLIYNEQFF.

In the case of this clonotype: The junction and the germline gene differ at one end; a read error may be behind it. The rearrangement links TRBV12-3 or TRBV12-4 to TRBJ2-3, with D possibly matching TRBD2 (5 bases). The CDR3 sequence is 12 residues long. The CDR3 loop reads CASRAWGDTRYF. The DNA of the CDR3 is TGTGCCAGCAGGGCCTGGGGAGATACGCGGTATTTT.

The chain recombines TRBV29-1 with TRBJ1-2, with unresolved D. From germline, CDR1 is SQVTM and CDR2 ANQGSEA. Trimming pared 5 bases from V and 4 bases from J, leaving 11 bases between. The CDR3 has 12 residues. CDR3 bases: TGCAGCGTTCAGGACTTAGGCTATGGCTACACCTTC. It specifies CSVQDLGYGYTF.

Here the CDR3 DNA reads TGTGCCAGCAGATTGGACACCCATGGCTACACCTTC. It specifies CASRLDTHGYTF. The chain is built from TRBV6-6 and TRBJ1-2, with TRBD1 as a possible D gene (5 bases). Looked up from germline, CDR1 is MNHNY and CDR2 is SVGAGI (reference sequence). Trimming left V 6 bases short and J 6 bases short, with 11 bases between. The CDR3 is 12 residues long.

This clonotype appeared a few times. This chain uses TRBV6-5 with TRBJ2-1; TRBD2 matches at 8 bases. Germline trimming cut 1 base from V and 6 bases from J; bases unmatched to any gene: 14. This CDR3 has 18 amino acids. Per germline, CDR1 MNHEY and CDR2 SVGAGI. CDR3 protein: CASSYWLGAGGSGNEQFF. The CDR3 DNA reads as TGTGCCAGCAGTTACTGGTTAGGGGCGGGAGGCTCGGGCAATGAGCAGTTCTTC.

V is TRBV20-1 and J is TRBJ1-5; D uncertain. The germline V gene encodes CDR1 DFQATT and CDR2 SNEGSKA (reference sequence). V lost 5 bases to trimming and J lost 7 bases, with 18 bases between them. This CDR3 has 14 amino acids. DNA for the CDR3: TGCAGTGCTCGAACAGTCTCTTTGTCCCAGCCCCAGCATTTT. Translating it yields CSARTVSLSQPQHF.

V is TRBV21-1 and J is TRBJ2-5; whether TRBD1, the table's D call, matches the DNA was not checked. TRBV21-1 is flagged as a pseudogene. This CDR3 is built from 14 residues. The CDR3 region is CASSKGGREETQYF. The CDR3 bases are TGTGCCAGCAGCAAAGGGGGCAGGGAAGAGACCCAGTACTTC.

This clonotype occurred a few times. The rearrangement joins TRBV2 to TRBJ2-4, with unresolved D. TRBJ2-7 matches the DNA end more closely, so the J call is doubtful. The CDR3 consists of 14 residues. Germline assignment: CDR1 SNHLY and CDR2 FYNNEI. The CDR3 nucleotides read TGTGCCAGCAGTGGGGCCATTGTTTCCTACGAGCAGTACTTC. Amino acid sequence: CASSGAIVSYEQYF.

The chain couples TRBV12-3 or TRBV12-4 to TRBJ1-5; TRBD1 is a possible D gene (5 bases). The CDR3 has 13 residues. V was cut by 7 bases and J by 8 bases, with 15 bases left in between. The CDR3: CASTVGAGEPQHF. CDR3 bases: TGTGCCAGCACCGTAGGGGCTGGGGAGCCCCAGCATTTT.

This clonotype has more than one count but fewer than ten. CDR3 DNA sequence: TGTGCCTGCCGACCGACTACCACAGATACGCAGTATTTT. This translates into CACRPTTTDTQYF. The gene calls are TRBV30 and TRBJ2-3, with D possibly being TRBD2 (5 bases). The CDR3 is 13 residues long. Germline V gives CDR1 GTSNPN, CDR2 SVGIG (reference sequence). V lost 6 bases to trimming and J lost 2 bases, with 12 bases between them. The full variable domain, rest sourced from reference TRBV30 and TRBJ2-3, is SQTIHQWPATLVQPVGSPLSLECTVEGTSNPNLYWYRQAAGRGLQLLFYSVGIGQISSEVPQNLSASRPQDRQFILSSKKLLLSDSGFYLCACRPTTTDTQYFGPGTRLTVL.

Only a few counts were recorded for this clonotype. This chain links TRBV12-3 or TRBV12-4 with TRBJ1-3; 9 positions match TRBD1. The trim removed 5 bases at V and 3 bases at J, leaving 14 bases unmatched. The CDR3 totals 18 residues. CDR3 DNA sequence: TGTGCCAGCAGTACCCGGGACAGGGTACTTTACTTTGGAAACACCATATATTTT. Its translation is CASSTRDRVLYFGNTIYF.

The chain joins TRBV3-1 to TRBJ1-2; 9 bases are shared with TRBD1. The V segment lost 3 bases and the J segment 3 bases; nucleotides outside the gene matches: 5. The CDR3 consists of 15 residues. Germline V gene lookup returns CDR1 LGHDT and CDR2 YNNKEL (reference sequence). The CDR3 reads CASSQWGQGHYGYTF. CDR3 sequence (DNA): TGTGCCAGCAGCCAGTGGGGACAGGGTCACTATGGCTACACCTTC.

In its sample, this clonotype was seen a few times. V usage is TRBV9 and J usage is TRBJ2-1; 13 bases are shared with TRBD2. CDR1 SGDLS and CDR2 YYNGEE come from the germline V gene. CDR3 length: 18 amino acids. J gave up 0 bases and V 2 bases, and 5 bases lay outside the gene matches. CDR3 sequence (DNA): TGTGCCAGCAGCGTGACTAGCGGGAGGCCGGGCTCCTACAATGAGCAGTTCTTC. Encoded protein: CASSVTSGRPGSYNEQFF. The variable domain in full, completed from reference TRBV9 and TRBJ2-1, reads DSGVTQTPKHLITATGQRVTLRCSPRSGDLSVYWYQQSLDQGLQFLIQYYNGEERAKGNILERFSAQQFPDLHSELNLSSLELGDSALYFCASSVTSGRPGSYNEQFFGPGTRLTVL.

V gene TRBV7-8 combines with J gene TRBJ1-2; D is unclear. The CDR3 length is 14 residues. Looked up from germline, CDR1 is SGHVS and CDR2 is FQNEAQ. The V end was cut by 1 base, the J end by 7 bases, with 13 bases between. CDR3 amino acids: CASSLGAGVPGYTF. The CDR3 bases are TGTGCCAGCAGCTTAGGTGCCGGGGTTCCTGGCTACACCTTC.